These 21 T cell receptor beta chains originate from one sample sequenced in a study of cytomegalovirus exposure and HLA in healthy donors. The PCR contained 60 Vbeta and 13 Jbeta primers. The data were produced by immunoSEQ multiplex PCR, yet TCRdb's version contains in-frame clones alone and is incomplete. The sample comprises 150,000 to 200,000 clones, around 81% of which are singletons, and under 2.5% rests with the top ten. Sequenced input: PBMCs. These TCRs come from a woman in her twenties or thirties in good health and CMV-seronegative.

The rearrangement uses TRBV28 and TRBJ2-5; 9 nucleotides line up with TRBD2. V shed 3 bases, J shed 0 bases, and the junction held 5 bases outside the gene matches. The CDR3 is made up of 16 amino acids. Germline V gene sequence: CDR1 MDHEN, CDR2 SYDVKM. This CDR3 is CASSFVTSGDQETQYF. For the CDR3, the DNA is TGTGCCAGCAGTTTTGTGACTAGCGGAGACCAAGAGACCCAGTACTTC.

This chain connects TRBV28 to TRBJ1-2; TRBD1 agrees at 9 bases. After removal of 2 bases from V and 0 bases from J, the junction contained 10 bases not matched to a gene. This CDR3 is built from 18 residues. The germline CDR1 and CDR2 sequences are MDHEN and SYDVKM. The CDR3 DNA reads as TGTGCCAGCAGTTTAGGTTTTTGGGGACAGGGCCCTAACTATGGCTACACCTTC. Translation gives CASSLGFWGQGPNYGYTF.

This chain uses TRBV27 with TRBJ2-1, with TRBD1 identical over 10 bases. Germline V gene data show CDR1 as MNHEY and CDR2 as SMNVEV (reference sequence). The CDR3 totals 17 residues. Germline trimming cut 0 bases from V and 6 bases from J; bases unmatched to any gene: 8. The CDR3 coding sequence is TGTGCCAGCAGTTTATCTCCGGGACAGGGGATTCCCAATGAGCAGTTCTTC. Residues: CASSLSPGQGIPNEQFF.

The chain couples TRBV2 to TRBJ1-2; TRBD1 agrees at 9 bases. J was trimmed by 7 bases and V by 6 bases; bases with no gene match: 18. Looked up from germline, CDR1 is SNHLY and CDR2 is FYNNEI. The CDR3 length is 17 residues. This chain's CDR3 is CASSGGFGQGPIGGYTF. For the CDR3, the DNA is TGTGCCAGCAGCGGGGGGTTCGGACAGGGGCCGATCGGTGGCTACACCTTC. Full variable domain (outside the CDR3, taken from reference TRBV2 and TRBJ1-2): EPEVTQTPSHQVTQMGQEVILRCVPISNHLYFYWYRQILGQKVEFLVSFYNNEISEKSEIFDDQFSVERPDGSNFTLKIRSTKLEDSAMYFCASSGGFGQGPIGGYTFGSGTRLTVV.

V usage is TRBV2 and J usage is TRBJ2-7; D possibly corresponds to TRBD1 (6 bases). V gave up 1 base and J gave up 4 bases, with 11 bases separating them. The CDR3 is 14 residues long. Germline lookup yields CDR1 SNHLY and CDR2 FYNNEI. CDR3 sequence (DNA): TGTGCCAGCAGTGAAGTAGGGACAATATACGAGCAGTACTTC. Protein sequence: CASSEVGTIYEQYF. The whole variable domain, remainder taken from reference TRBV2 and TRBJ2-7, is EPEVTQTPSHQVTQMGQEVILRCVPISNHLYFYWYRQILGQKVEFLVSFYNNEISEKSEIFDDQFSVERPDGSNFTLKIRSTKLEDSAMYFCASSEVGTIYEQYFGPGTRLTVT.

The V and J genes are TRBV2 and TRBJ2-1, with D tentatively TRBD2 (5 bases). This CDR3 has 17 residues. Looked up from germline, CDR1 is SNHLY and CDR2 is FYNNEI. V lost 4 bases and J 0 bases, leaving 16 bases between the germline ends. CDR3 DNA: TGTGCCAGCAGTGCCTCCGGACTGTTAAGCTCCTACAATGAGCAGTTCTTC. Its translation is CASSASGLLSSYNEQFF. The variable domain in full, completed from reference TRBV2 and TRBJ2-1, reads EPEVTQTPSHQVTQMGQEVILRCVPISNHLYFYWYRQILGQKVEFLVSFYNNEISEKSEIFDDQFSVERPDGSNFTLKIRSTKLEDSAMYFCASSASGLLSSYNEQFFGPGTRLTVL.

J is TRBJ1-4 and V is TRBV11-2; D gene ambiguous. The V end was cut by 1 base, the J end by 0 bases, with 6 bases between. Germline V gene sequence: CDR1 SGHAT, CDR2 FQNNGV. The CDR3 is 15 residues long. CDR3 loop: CASSLGLATNEKLFF. The DNA of the CDR3 is TGTGCCAGCAGCTTAGGTTTAGCAACTAATGAAAAACTGTTTTTT.

This rearrangement joins TRBV21-1 to TRBJ2-5; TRBD1 was called by the table and not checked on the DNA. TRBV21-1 is assigned pseudogene status. This CDR3 comprises 19 residues. The CDR3 sequence: CASSNFWTISTPAQETQYF. The CDR3 DNA reads TGTGCCAGCAGCAATTTTTGGACAATTTCGACGCCCGCCCAAGAGACCCAGTACTTC.

The sample holds a few counts of this clone. Relative to the germline gene, one junction end is altered; a read error may explain this. The chain employs TRBV7-9 and TRBJ2-7; TRBD1 matches 8 bases. This CDR3 spans 13 amino acids. Per germline, CDR1 SEHNR and CDR2 FQNEAQ (reference sequence). The DNA for the CDR3 is TGTTCCAGCAGCTTAGACAGGGGATCCGAGCAGTACTTC. Its protein is CSSSLDRGSEQYF.

J is TRBJ1-5 and V is TRBV28, with 8 bases fitting TRBD1. V gave up 6 bases and J gave up 6 bases; unmatched junction bases: 10. Germline assignment: CDR1 MDHEN and CDR2 SYDVKM. The CDR3 contains 15 residues. The CDR3, as DNA: TGTGCCAGCAGCCCCGGACAGGGATGGACTCAGCCCCAGCATTTT. Amino acid sequence: CASSPGQGWTQPQHF.

This chain joins TRBV6-5 and TRBJ2-7; possible D gene TRBD1, 6 bases. V shed 5 bases and J shed 7 bases, with 21 bases lying between them. The germline V gene encodes CDR1 MNHEY and CDR2 SVGAGI. The CDR3 contains 15 residues. The CDR3 bases are TGTGCCAGCAGTAGGCGACCGGACAGCCTTGGAGAGCAGTACTTC. Translated: CASSRRPDSLGEQYF.

The chain is built from TRBV6-1 and TRBJ1-5; weak D call: TRBD1 (5 bases). This CDR3 is 16 amino acids long. The germline V gene encodes CDR1 MNHNS and CDR2 SASEGT. Between the trimmed V and J ends, which lost 2 bases and 6 bases, there was a span of 17 bases. As DNA, the CDR3 is TGTGCCAGCAGTGAAACTGGGGTTGGGGCCAGTCAGCCCCAGCATTTT. This codes for CASSETGVGASQPQHF.

The V gene is TRBV6-5, the J gene TRBJ2-7, with TRBD2 as a possible D gene (5 bases). Per germline, CDR1 MNHEY and CDR2 SVGAGI. The CDR3 has 15 amino acids. The V end lost 5 bases, the J end lost 2 bases, and 16 bases lay between the germline ends. The DNA of the CDR3 is TGTGCCAGCAGTACCCCCGGGGTGAGGACCTACGAGCAGTACTTC. Protein product: CASSTPGVRTYEQYF.

This clone came up a few times. J is TRBJ1-6 and V is TRBV27, with D possibly being TRBD1 (5 bases). The CDR3 totals 16 residues. Germline CDR1 reads MNHEY; CDR2 reads SMNVEV (reference sequence). V was cut by 3 bases and J by 7 bases, with 16 bases left in between. CDR3 sequence (DNA): TGTGCCAGCAGTTTGGGTCCAACCCAGGGCAATTCACCCCTCCACTTT. Its translation: CASSLGPTQGNSPLHF.

The table lists this clone with a few counts. The J gene is TRBJ2-1, the V gene TRBV2; TRBD2 aligns across 7 bases. CDR1 is SNHLY, CDR2 FYNNEI, per germline. CDR3 length: 13 amino acids. After removal of 4 bases from V and 7 bases from J, the junction contained 4 bases not matched to a gene. The CDR3 spells CASSVTGRNEQFF. Here the CDR3 DNA reads TGTGCCAGCAGTGTGACCGGGAGGAATGAGCAGTTCTTC.

The chain has TRBV9 and TRBJ2-5; D is unclear. The CDR3 has 15 amino acids. V lost 0 bases and J lost 2, with 11 bases in between. The germline gives CDR1 SGDLS, CDR2 YYNGEE. The CDR3 protein is CASSVEPLTQETQYF. The DNA for the CDR3 is TGTGCCAGCAGCGTAGAGCCGCTCACTCAAGAGACCCAGTACTTC. The full variable domain, rest sourced from reference TRBV9 and TRBJ2-5, is DSGVTQTPKHLITATGQRVTLRCSPRSGDLSVYWYQQSLDQGLQFLIQYYNGEERAKGNILERFSAQQFPDLHSELNLSSLELGDSALYFCASSVEPLTQETQYFGPGTRLLVL.

J is TRBJ2-5 and V is TRBV27; perhaps TRBD1 as D (6 bases). The V end was cut by 5 bases, the J end by 4 bases, with 11 bases between. The germline V gene encodes CDR1 MNHEY and CDR2 SMNVEV (reference sequence). The CDR3 is made up of 13 amino acids. The chain's CDR3 is CASSPGDRETQYF. The CDR3 DNA reads as TGTGCCAGCAGTCCAGGGGATCGAGAGACCCAGTACTTC.

The chain carries TRBV27 and TRBJ2-7, with TRBD1 matching over 9 bases. Germline CDR1 is MNHEY and CDR2 is SMNVEV (reference sequence). V gave up 6 bases and J gave up 0 bases; unmatched junction bases: 18. The CDR3 has 19 residues. The CDR3 region has the DNA TGTGCCAGCAGCCGGGGAGGGACAGGGCTGGCGGGGGACTCCTACGAGCAGTACTTC. Translation: CASSRGGTGLAGDSYEQYF.

The V and J genes are TRBV28 and TRBJ2-1, with TRBD1 matching 9 bases. The CDR3 extends over 13 amino acids. The V and J ends lost 8 bases and 8 bases, in that order; junction bases with no gene match: 7. Germline lookup yields CDR1 MDHEN and CDR2 SYDVKM. CDR3 sequence: CASSGQGEDEQFF. Written as DNA, the CDR3 is TGTGCCAGCTCGGGACAGGGTGAAGATGAGCAGTTCTTC.

The chain links TRBV28 to TRBJ2-5; tentatively, D is TRBD1 (6 bases). Trimming left V 7 bases short and J 5 bases short, with 11 bases between. CDR1 is MDHEN, CDR2 SYDVKM, per germline. This CDR3 region has 12 residues. The CDR3 reads CASKGDGETQYF. For the CDR3, the DNA is TGTGCCAGCAAGGGGGATGGGGAGACCCAGTACTTC.

This clone was found once. The chain combines TRBV5-1 with TRBJ2-7, with a possible D match to TRBD2 (5 bases). This CDR3 has 16 amino acids. The germline V gene encodes CDR1 SGHRS and CDR2 YFSETQ. With 0 bases removed from V and 4 bases from J, the gap between germline ends came to 17 bases. CDR3 region: CASSLAGNDAWYEQYF. CDR3 DNA sequence: TGCGCCAGCAGCTTGGCCGGGAACGACGCTTGGTACGAGCAGTACTTC.